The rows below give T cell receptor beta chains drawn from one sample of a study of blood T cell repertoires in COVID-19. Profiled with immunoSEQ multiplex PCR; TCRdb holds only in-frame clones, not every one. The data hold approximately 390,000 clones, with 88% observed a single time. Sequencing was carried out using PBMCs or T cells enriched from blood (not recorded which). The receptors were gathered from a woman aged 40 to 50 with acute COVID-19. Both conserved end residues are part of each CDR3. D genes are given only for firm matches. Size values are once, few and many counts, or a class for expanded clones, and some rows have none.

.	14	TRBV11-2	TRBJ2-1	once	TGTGCCAGCAGCTTATCCAATAGCGTAGCTGAGCAGTTCTTC	CASSLSNSVAEQFF
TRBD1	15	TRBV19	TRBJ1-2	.	TGTGCCAGTAGGAAGGACAGGGAGAACCACTATGGCTACACCTTC	CASRKDRENHYGYTF
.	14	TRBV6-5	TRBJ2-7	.	TGTGCCAGCAGACTAGGACGGGACTCCTACGAGCAGTACTTC	CASRLGRDSYEQYF
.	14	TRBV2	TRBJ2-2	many	TGTGCCAGCAGTGCCCAGCGGAACACCGGGGAGCTGTTTTTT	CASSAQRNTGELFF
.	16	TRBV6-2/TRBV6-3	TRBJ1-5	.	TGTGCCAGCAGTTACCTCCTCGGGTTGAGCAATCAGCCCCAGCATTTT	CASSYLLGLSNQPQHF
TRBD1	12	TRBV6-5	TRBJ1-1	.	TGTGCCAGCAACGAACAGGGGGCTGAAGCTTTCTTT	CASNEQGAEAFF
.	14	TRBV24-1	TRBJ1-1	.	TGTGCCACCAGACCAACGGGAATGAACACTGAAGCTTTCTTT	CATRPTGMNTEAFF
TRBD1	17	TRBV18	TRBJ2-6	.	TGTGCCAGCACCCGGGACAGGGCTCCCTCTGGGGCCAACGTCCTGACTTTC	CASTRDRAPSGANVLTF
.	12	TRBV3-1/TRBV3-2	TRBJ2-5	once	TGTGCCAGCAGCCAAGTTTATGAGACCCAGTACTTC	CASSQVYETQYF
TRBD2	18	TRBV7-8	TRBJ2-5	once	TGTGCCAGCAGCTTACGTGGACTAGCGGGGATAATTACTGAGACCCAGTACTTC	CASSLRGLAGIITETQYF
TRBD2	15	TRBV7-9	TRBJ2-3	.	TGTGCCAGCAGCTTCCCTCAGTCTAGCGGGGTTACGCAGTATTTT	CASSFPQSSGVTQYF
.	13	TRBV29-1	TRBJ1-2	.	TGCAGCGTGGGGAGGCTCGGGAACTATGGCTACACCTTC	CSVGRLGNYGYTF
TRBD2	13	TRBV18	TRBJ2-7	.	TGTGCCAGCTCACTAACTAGCGGGGGCGAGCAGTACTTC	CASSLTSGGEQYF
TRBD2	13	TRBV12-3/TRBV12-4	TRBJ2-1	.	TGTGCCAGCAGTTTGCGGGGGGCAGATGAGCAGTTCTTC	CASSLRGADEQFF
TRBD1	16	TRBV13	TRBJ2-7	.	TGTGCCAGCAGCCAGACGGGACAGGGGGTCAGGCACGAGCAGTACTTC	CASSQTGQGVRHEQYF
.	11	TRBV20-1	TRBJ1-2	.	TGCAGTTGCGACAGCCCCTATGGCTACACCTTC	CSCDSPYGYTF
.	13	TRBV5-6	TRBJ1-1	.	TGTGCCAGCAGCCGAATCTACGGGACTGAAGCTTTCTTT	CASSRIYGTEAFF
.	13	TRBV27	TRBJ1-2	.	TGTGCCAGCACCGTAGGGGTGGGGGCAGGCTACACCTTC	CASTVGVGAGYTF
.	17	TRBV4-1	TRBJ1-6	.	TGCGCCAGCAGCCAAGCGCAGGCCAGCTCCTATAATTCACCCCTCCACTTT	CASSQAQASSYNSPLHF
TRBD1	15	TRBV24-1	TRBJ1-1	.	TGTGCCACCAGTGATCGACAGGGACTGAACACTGAAGCTTTCTTT	CATSDRQGLNTEAFF
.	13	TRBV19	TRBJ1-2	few	TGTGCCAGTAGAAGAGCTACTAACTATGGCTACACCTTC	CASRRATNYGYTF
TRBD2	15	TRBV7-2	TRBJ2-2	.	TGTGCCAGCAGCTTAGTACTAGCGGGGAAGGGGGAGCTGTTTTTT	CASSLVLAGKGELFF
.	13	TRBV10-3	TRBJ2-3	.	TGTGCCATCGGTGGCTACCACACAGATACGCAGTATTTT	CAIGGYHTDTQYF
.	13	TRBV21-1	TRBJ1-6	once	TGTGCCAGCAGAAGGACAGGGAGGTCACCCCTCCACTTT	CASRRTGRSPLHF
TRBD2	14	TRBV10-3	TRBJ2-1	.	TGTGCCATCAGCCGGGACCCCTGGGGGGGTGAGCAGTTCTTC	CAISRDPWGGEQFF
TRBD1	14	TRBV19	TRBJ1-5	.	TGTGCCAGACTTGGGACAGGGGGGAATCAGCCCCAGCATTTT	CARLGTGGNQPQHF
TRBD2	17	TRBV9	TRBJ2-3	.	TGTGCCAGCAGCGTAGCTGGAGCGGGGGTAAGCACAGATACGCAGTATTTT	CASSVAGAGVSTDTQYF
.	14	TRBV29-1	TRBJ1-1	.	TGCAGCGTTGAATCCAGGGCTGAGAACACTGAAGCTTTCTTT	CSVESRAENTEAFF
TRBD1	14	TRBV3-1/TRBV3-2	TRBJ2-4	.	TGTGCCAGCAGCCAAGCCGGGACAGGATCCATTCAGTACTTC	CASSQAGTGSIQYF
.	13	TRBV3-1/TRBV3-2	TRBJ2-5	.	TGTGCCAGCAGCCAAGTAGCGGAAGGGGACCAGTACTTC	CASSQVAEGDQYF
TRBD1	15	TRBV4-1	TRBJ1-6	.	TGCGCCAGCAGCGGACAGGGGGCTGGGAATTCACCCCTCCACTTT	CASSGQGAGNSPLHF
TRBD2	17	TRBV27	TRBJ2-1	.	TGTGCCAGCAGTCCTCCGTCTAGCGGGGTGGGCTACAATGAGCAGTTCTTC	CASSPPSSGVGYNEQFF
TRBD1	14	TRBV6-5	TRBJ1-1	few	TGTGCCAGCATTGGACAGGGATGGAACACTGAAGCTTTCTTT	CASIGQGWNTEAFF
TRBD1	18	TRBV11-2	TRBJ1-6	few	TGTGCCAGCAGCCCGACAGGGGGCGCATCGTCCGCTAATTCACCCCTCCACTTT	CASSPTGGASSANSPLHF
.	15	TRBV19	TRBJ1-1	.	TGTGCCAGTAGTATAGTACCAGGAAGCTACACTGAAGCTTTCTTT	CASSIVPGSYTEAFF
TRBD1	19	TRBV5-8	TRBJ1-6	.	TGTGCCAGCAGCTTGGGTCGGCAGGGGGCTGTGTCCTATAATTCACCCCTCCACTTT	CASSLGRQGAVSYNSPLHF
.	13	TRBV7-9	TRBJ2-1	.	TGTGCCAGCTACTCTACAGAGTACAATGAGCAGTTCTTC	CASYSTEYNEQFF
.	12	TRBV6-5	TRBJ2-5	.	TGTGCCAGCAGTTACTCGAGGGAGACCCAGTACTTC	CASSYSRETQYF
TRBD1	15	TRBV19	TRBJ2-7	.	TGTGCCAGTAGTATGAGACAGGGGTCCTCCTACGAGCAGTACTTC	CASSMRQGSSYEQYF
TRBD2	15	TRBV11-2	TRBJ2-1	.	TGTGCCAGCAGCTTACAGCGGGGGGCAGCCAATGAGCAGTTCTTC	CASSLQRGAANEQFF
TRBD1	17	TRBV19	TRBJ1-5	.	TGTGCCAGTAGTTCCAGGACAGGTTTGATTGGCAATCAGCCCCAGCATTTT	CASSSRTGLIGNQPQHF
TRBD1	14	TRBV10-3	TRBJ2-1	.	TGTGCCATCAGTGAGGGGACAGTCTACAATGAGCAGTTCTTC	CAISEGTVYNEQFF
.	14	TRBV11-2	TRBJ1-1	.	TGTGCCAGCAGCAATGGACTGGGCCGTGTGGAAGCTTTCTTT	CASSNGLGRVEAFF
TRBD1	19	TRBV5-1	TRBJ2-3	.	TGCGCCAGCAGCTCGTTCCCCGGGACAGGGTTGGGGTACACAGATACGCAGTATTTT	CASSSFPGTGLGYTDTQYF
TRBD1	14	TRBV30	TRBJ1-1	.	TGTGCCTGGAGGGGCGTACAGGGGGCCTTGGAAGCTTTCTTT	CAWRGVQGALEAFF
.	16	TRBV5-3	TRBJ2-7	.	TGTGCCAGAAGCTTGTACTACAGGCAGCTAACCTACGAGCAGTACTTC	CARSLYYRQLTYEQYF
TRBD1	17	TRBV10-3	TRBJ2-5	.	TGTGCCTCCAAGGCGTCTACCGGGACAGGGGTTCAAGAGACCCAGTACTTC	CASKASTGTGVQETQYF
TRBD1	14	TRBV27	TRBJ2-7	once	TGTGCCAGCAGTCTAAACAGGGGTTGGGACGAGCAGTACTTC	CASSLNRGWDEQYF